The clone carrying this T cell receptor (beta chain) was counted only a few times. No antigen is known for it. This entry belongs to a study of regulatory T cells in long-lasting Graves disease. Whole-study context: Newly diagnosed Graves' patients took antithyroid drugs under 3 months.

Described time point: newly diagnosed GD, antithyroid drugs for less than 3 months. With RNA extracted from PBMCs as input, the TCR library was made. Study outcomes and limitations: There was favoring of TRBV28, TRBJ1-2 and TRBJ2-5 in persistent disease.

Germline V gene sequence: CDR1 MNHEY, CDR2 SVGEGT. V shed 6 bases and J shed 6 bases, with 9 bases lying between them. This CDR3 comprises 12 residues. Assembly of TCR beta libraries relied on iRepertoire HTBI primers together with Arm-PCR of CDR3 regions. TCRdb re-derived calls from the multiplex PCR reads in MiXCR, one entry per CDR3 protein. The sample consists of roughly 320,000 distinct CDR3 sequences, 15% to 20% of them appearing once. Separately, the same data were catalogued under a study of T cells in Graves' hyperthyroidism and ophthalmopathy.

The V and J genes are TRBV6-2 or TRBV6-3 and TRBJ2-4; the D is unclear. The source of this sequence is a man between 40 and 49 years old with Graves disease. The starting material was peripheral blood mononuclear cells (PBMCs), obtained at new diagnosis, from a patient treated with antithyroid drugs. CDR3 protein: CASSIYGNIQYF. The CDR3 DNA reads as TGTGCCAGCAGCATCTATGGAAACATTCAGTACTTC.